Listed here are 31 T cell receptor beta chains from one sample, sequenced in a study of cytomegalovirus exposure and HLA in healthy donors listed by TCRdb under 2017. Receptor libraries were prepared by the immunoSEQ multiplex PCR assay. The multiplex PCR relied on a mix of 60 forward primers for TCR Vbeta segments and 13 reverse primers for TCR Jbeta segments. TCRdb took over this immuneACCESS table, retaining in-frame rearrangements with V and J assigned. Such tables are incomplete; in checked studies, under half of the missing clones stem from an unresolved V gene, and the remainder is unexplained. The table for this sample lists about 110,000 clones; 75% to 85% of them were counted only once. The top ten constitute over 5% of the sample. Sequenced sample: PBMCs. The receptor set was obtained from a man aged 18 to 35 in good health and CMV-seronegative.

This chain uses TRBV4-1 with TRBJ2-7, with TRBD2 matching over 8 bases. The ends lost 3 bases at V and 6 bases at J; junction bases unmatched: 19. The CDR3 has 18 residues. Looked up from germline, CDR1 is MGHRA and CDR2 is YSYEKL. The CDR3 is CASSHRERNGRATFEQYF. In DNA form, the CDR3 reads TGCGCCAGCAGCCACCGAGAAAGGAACGGGAGGGCCACATTCGAGCAGTACTTC.

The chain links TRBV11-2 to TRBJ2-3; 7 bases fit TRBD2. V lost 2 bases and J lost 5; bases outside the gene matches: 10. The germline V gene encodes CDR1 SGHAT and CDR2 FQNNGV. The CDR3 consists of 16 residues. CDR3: CASSLKSGVGGDTQYF. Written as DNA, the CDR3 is TGTGCCAGCAGCTTAAAGAGCGGGGTGGGTGGAGATACGCAGTATTTT. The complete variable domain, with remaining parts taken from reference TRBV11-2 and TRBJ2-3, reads EAGVAQSPRYKIIEKRQSVAFWCNPISGHATLYWYQQILGQGPKLLIQFQNNGVVDDSQLPKDRFSAERLKGVDSTLKIQPAKLEDSAVYLCASSLKSGVGGDTQYFGPGTRLTVL.

Here the CDR3 reads CASSPSTEYGYTF. DNA of the CDR3: TGTGCCAGCAGCCCGTCGACAGAGTATGGCTACACCTTC. The chain recombines TRBV7-3 with TRBJ1-2; tentative D call: TRBD1 (5 bases). Germline V gene data show CDR1 as SGHTA and CDR2 as FQGTGA. This CDR3 spans 13 amino acids. The V end lost 5 bases, the J end lost 5 bases, and 12 bases lay between the germline ends.

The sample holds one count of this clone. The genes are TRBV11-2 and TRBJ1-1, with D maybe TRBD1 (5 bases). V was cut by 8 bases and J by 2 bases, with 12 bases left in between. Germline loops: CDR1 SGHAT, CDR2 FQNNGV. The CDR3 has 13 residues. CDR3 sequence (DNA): TGTGCCAGCCTGGGGGGAGGTAACACTGAAGCTTTCTTT. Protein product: CASLGGGNTEAFF. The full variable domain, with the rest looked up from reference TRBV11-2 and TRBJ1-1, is EAGVAQSPRYKIIEKRQSVAFWCNPISGHATLYWYQQILGQGPKLLIQFQNNGVVDDSQLPKDRFSAERLKGVDSTLKIQPAKLEDSAVYLCASLGGGNTEAFFGQGTRLTVV.

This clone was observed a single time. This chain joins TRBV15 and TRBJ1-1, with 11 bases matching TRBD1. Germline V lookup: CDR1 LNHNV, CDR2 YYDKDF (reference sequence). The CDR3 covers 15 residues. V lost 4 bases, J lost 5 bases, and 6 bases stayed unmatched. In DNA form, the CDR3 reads TGTGCCACCAGCAAAGCGGACAGGGGGCGGACTGAAGCTTTCTTT. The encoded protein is CATSKADRGRTEAFF.

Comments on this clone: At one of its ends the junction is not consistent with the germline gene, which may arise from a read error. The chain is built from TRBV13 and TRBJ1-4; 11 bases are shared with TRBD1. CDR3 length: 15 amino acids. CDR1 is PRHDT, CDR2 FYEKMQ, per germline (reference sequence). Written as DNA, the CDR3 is TGTGCCAGCAGCCTAGGGACAGGGGGACAGGAAAAACTGTTTTTT. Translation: CASSLGTGGQEKLFF.

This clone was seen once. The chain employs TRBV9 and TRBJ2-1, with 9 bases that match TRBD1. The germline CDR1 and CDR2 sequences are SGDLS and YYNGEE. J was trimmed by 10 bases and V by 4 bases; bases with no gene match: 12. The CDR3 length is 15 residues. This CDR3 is CASSTGQGLWLEQFF. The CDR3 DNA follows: TGTGCCAGCAGCACCGGACAGGGGCTCTGGTTAGAGCAGTTCTTC.

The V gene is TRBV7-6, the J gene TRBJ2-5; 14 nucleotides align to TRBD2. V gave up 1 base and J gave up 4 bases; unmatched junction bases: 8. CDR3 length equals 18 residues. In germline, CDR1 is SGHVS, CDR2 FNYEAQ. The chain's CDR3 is CASSLGTSGRLTGETQYF. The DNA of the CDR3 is TGTGCCAGCAGCTTAGGGACTAGCGGGAGGTTAACGGGAGAGACCCAGTACTTC.

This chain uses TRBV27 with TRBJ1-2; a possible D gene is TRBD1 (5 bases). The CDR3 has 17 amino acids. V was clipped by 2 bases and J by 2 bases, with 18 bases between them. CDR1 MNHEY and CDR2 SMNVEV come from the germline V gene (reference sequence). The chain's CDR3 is CASSLRGSGMANYGYTF. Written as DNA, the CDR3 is TGTGCCAGCAGTTTAAGGGGTTCAGGGATGGCCAACTATGGCTACACCTTC.

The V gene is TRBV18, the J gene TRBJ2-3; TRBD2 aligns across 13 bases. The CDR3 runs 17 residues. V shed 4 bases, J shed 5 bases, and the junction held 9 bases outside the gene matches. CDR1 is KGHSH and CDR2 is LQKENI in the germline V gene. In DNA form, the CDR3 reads TGTGCCAGCTCACTGTGGACTAGCGGGAGTAGGGTAGATACGCAGTATTTT. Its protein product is CASSLWTSGSRVDTQYF.

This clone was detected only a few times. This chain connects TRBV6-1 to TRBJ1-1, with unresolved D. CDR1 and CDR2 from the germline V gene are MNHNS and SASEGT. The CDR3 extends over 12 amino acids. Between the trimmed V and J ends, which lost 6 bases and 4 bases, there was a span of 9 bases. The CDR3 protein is CASSPVVTEAFF. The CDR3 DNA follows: TGTGCCAGCAGCCCGGTTGTCACTGAAGCTTTCTTT.

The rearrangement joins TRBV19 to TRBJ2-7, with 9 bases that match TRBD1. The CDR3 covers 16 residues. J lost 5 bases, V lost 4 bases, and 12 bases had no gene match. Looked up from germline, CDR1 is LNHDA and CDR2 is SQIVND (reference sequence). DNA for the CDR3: TGTGCCAGTAGTAGGGTGACAGGGGGAGCCCCCCACGAGCAGTACTTC. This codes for CASSRVTGGAPHEQYF.

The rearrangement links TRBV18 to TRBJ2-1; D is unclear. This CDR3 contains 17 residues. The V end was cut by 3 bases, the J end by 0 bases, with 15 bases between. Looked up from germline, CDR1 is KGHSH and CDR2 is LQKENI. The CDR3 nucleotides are TGTGCCAGCTCACCTAGACTTAGGCCTGGCTCCTACAATGAGCAGTTCTTC. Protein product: CASSPRLRPGSYNEQFF.

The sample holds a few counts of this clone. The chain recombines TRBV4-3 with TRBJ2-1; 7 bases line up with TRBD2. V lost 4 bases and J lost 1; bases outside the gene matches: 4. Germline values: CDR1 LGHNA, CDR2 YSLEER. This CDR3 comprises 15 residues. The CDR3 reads CASSLRLASYNEQFF. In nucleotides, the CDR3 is TGCGCCAGCAGCCTTCGACTAGCTTCCTACAATGAGCAGTTCTTC.

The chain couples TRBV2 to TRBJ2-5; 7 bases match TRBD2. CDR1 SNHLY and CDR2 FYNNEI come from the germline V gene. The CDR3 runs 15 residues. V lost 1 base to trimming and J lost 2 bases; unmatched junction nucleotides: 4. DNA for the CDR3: TGTGCCAGCAGTGAAGGCGGGAGTCTTCAAGAGACCCAGTACTTC. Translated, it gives CASSEGGSLQETQYF.

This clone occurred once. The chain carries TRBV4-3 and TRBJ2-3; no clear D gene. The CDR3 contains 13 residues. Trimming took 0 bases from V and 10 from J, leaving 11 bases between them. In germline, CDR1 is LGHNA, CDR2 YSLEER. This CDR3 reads CASSQEVLTSQYF. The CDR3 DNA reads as TGCGCCAGCAGCCAAGAGGTCCTAACCTCGCAGTATTTT.

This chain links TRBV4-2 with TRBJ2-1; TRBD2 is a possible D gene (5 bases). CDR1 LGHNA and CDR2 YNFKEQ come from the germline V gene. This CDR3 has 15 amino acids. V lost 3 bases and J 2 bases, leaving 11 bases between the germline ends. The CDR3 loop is CASSQGWEPYNEQFF. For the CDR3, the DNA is TGTGCCAGCAGCCAGGGCTGGGAGCCCTACAATGAGCAGTTCTTC.

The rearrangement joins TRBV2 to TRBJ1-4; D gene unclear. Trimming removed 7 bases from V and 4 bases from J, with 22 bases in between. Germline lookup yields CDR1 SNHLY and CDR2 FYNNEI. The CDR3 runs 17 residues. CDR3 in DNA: TGTGCCAGCACCGATCCTCGCGGGCCCCGAAGTAATGAAAAACTGTTTTTT. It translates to CASTDPRGPRSNEKLFF. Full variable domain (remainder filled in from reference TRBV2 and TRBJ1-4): EPEVTQTPSHQVTQMGQEVILRCVPISNHLYFYWYRQILGQKVEFLVSFYNNEISEKSEIFDDQFSVERPDGSNFTLKIRSTKLEDSAMYFCASTDPRGPRSNEKLFFGSGTQLSVL.

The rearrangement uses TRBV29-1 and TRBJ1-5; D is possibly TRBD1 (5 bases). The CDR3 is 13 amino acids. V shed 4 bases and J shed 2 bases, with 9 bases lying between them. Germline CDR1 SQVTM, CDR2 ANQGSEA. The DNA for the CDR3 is TGCAGCGTTGGGGGCGCTGGCAATCAGCCCCAGCATTTT. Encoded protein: CSVGGAGNQPQHF.

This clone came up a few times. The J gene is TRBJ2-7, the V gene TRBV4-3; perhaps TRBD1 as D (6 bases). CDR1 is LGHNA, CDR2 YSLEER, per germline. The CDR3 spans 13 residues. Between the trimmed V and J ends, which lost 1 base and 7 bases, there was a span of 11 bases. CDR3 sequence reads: CASSQGSQGEQYF. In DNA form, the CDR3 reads TGCGCCAGCAGCCAAGGGTCTCAGGGGGAGCAGTACTTC.

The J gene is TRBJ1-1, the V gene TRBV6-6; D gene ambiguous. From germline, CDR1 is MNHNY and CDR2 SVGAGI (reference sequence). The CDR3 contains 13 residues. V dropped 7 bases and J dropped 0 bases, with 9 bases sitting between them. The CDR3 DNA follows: TGTGCCAGCAACGCTCTAATGAACACTGAAGCTTTCTTT. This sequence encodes CASNALMNTEAFF.

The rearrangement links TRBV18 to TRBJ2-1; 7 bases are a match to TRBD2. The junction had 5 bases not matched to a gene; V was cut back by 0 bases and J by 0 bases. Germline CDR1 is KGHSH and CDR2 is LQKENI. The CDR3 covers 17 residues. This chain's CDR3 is CASSPPNGGSSYNEQFF. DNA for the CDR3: TGTGCCAGCTCACCACCGAACGGGGGGAGCTCCTACAATGAGCAGTTCTTC.

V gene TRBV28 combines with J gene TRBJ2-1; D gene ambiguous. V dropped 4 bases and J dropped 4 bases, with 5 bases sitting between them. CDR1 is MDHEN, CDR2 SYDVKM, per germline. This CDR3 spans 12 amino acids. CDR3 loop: CASSSEYNEQFF. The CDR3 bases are TGTGCCAGCAGTTCCGAGTACAATGAGCAGTTCTTC.

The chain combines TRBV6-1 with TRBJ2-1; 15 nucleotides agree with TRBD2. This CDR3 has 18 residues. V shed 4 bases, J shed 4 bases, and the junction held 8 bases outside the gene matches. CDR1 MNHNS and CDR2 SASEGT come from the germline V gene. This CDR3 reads CASSARTSGRALYNEQFF. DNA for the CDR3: TGTGCCAGCAGTGCCCGGACTAGCGGGAGGGCCTTATACAATGAGCAGTTCTTC.

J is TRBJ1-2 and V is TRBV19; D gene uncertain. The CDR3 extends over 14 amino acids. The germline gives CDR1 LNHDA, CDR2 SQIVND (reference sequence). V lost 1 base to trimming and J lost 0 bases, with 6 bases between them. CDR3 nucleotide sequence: TGTGCCAGTAGTATAGGTGGAGCTAACTATGGCTACACCTTC. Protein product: CASSIGGANYGYTF.

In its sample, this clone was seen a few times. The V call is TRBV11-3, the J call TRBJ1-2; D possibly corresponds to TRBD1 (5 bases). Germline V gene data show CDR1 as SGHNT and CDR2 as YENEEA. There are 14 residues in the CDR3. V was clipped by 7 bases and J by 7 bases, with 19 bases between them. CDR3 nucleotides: TGTGCCAGCACCTCCCGGGGGGAAGTCGGTGGCTACACCTTC. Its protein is CASTSRGEVGGYTF.

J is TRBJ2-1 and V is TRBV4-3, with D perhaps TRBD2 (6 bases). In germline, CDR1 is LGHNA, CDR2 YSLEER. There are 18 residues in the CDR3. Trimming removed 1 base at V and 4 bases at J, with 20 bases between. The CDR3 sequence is CASSQARLVLNAYNEQFF. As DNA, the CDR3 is TGCGCCAGCAGCCAAGCGAGACTAGTCTTAAATGCTTACAATGAGCAGTTCTTC.

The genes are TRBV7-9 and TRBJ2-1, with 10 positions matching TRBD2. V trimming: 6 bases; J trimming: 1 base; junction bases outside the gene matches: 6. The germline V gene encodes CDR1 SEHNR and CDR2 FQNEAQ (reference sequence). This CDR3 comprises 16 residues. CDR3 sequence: CASRGPSGSSYNEQFF. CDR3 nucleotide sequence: TGTGCCAGCAGAGGGCCTAGCGGGAGTTCCTACAATGAGCAGTTCTTC.

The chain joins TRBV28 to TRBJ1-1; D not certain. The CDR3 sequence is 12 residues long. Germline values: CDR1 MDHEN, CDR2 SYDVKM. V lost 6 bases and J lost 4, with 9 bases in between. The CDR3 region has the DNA TGTGCCAGCAGGTCACTGATCACTGAAGCTTTCTTT. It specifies CASRSLITEAFF.

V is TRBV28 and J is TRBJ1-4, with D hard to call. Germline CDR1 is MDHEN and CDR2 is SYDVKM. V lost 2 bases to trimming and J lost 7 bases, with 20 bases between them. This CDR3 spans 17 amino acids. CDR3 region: CASSLVPGTGGGEKLFF. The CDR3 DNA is TGTGCCAGCAGTTTAGTCCCCGGAACGGGTGGCGGTGAAAAACTGTTTTTT.

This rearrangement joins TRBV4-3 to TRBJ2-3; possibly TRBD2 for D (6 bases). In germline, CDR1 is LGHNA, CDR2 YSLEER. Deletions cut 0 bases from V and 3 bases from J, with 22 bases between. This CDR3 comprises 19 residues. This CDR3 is CASSQDWSAVAGTTDTQYF. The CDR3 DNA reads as TGCGCCAGCAGCCAAGACTGGTCGGCGGTGGCGGGGACGACAGATACGCAGTATTTT.